This TCR beta chain came from a study of blood T cell repertoires in COVID-19. About the research overall: There were acute and convalescent COVID-19 samples, and they came from the United States, Italy and Spain. The cDNA or gDNA used as material had been derived from T cells, B-cell-depleted T cells, or PBMCs.

Looked up from germline, CDR1 is KGHDR and CDR2 is SFDVKD. V shed 3 bases, J shed 6 bases, and the junction held 9 bases outside the gene matches. The CDR3 is made up of 16 amino acids. How the authors handled the data: Cell counts per sample came from amplifying reference gene primers. Measured with immunoSEQ multiplex PCR; TCRdb has only the in-frame clones, and not every one. D and trimming were read from the DNA, whereas the V and J calls and clone size are those reported in that table. This sample yields around 47,000 clones, of which around four fifths are seen a single time; about 40% belongs to the top ten.

The clonotype was recovered from a human donor in a cohort sampled during active COVID-19. Sequenced: peripheral blood. The J gene is TRBJ1-5, the V gene TRBV24-1; 8 bases fit TRBD1. CDR3 in DNA: TGTGCCACCAGTGATACCCAAGGACAGGGAAGTCAGCCCCAGCATTTT. Encoded protein: CATSDTQGQGSQPQHF.